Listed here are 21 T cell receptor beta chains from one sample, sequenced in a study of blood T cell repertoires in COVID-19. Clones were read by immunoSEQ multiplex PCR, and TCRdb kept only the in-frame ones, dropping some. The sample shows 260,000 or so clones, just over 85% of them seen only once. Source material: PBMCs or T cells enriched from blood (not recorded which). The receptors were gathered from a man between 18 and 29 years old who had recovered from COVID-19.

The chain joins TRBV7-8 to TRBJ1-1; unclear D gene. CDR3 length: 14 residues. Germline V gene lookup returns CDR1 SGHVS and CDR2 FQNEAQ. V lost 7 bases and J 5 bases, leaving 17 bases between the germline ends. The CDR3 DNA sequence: TGTGCCAGCACCCCTGGGGAGGTTAGGACTGAAGCTTTCTTT. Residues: CASTPGEVRTEAFF.

CDR3 region: CASSQLQGAAEKLFF. DNA of the CDR3: TGTGCCAGCAGCCAACTTCAGGGGGCCGCTGAAAAACTGTTTTTT. This sequence joins TRBV14 and TRBJ1-4, with TRBD1 matching 8 bases. The CDR3 extends over 15 amino acids. The J segment lost 7 bases and the V segment lost 2 bases, leaving 6 bases of the junction unmatched. The V gene's germline CDR1 is SGHDN and CDR2 FVKESK.

Written as DNA, the CDR3 is TGTGCCAGCAGCGCATTGCGGCGGGGGGTACTGTCCAAAAACATTCAGTACTTC. The encoded protein is CASSALRRGVLSKNIQYF. This chain links TRBV9 with TRBJ2-4; the match to TRBD2 covers 8 bases. The CDR3 has 18 residues. Germline V gene sequence: CDR1 SGDLS, CDR2 YYNGEE. The junction had 13 bases not matched to a gene; V was cut back by 3 bases and J by 2 bases.

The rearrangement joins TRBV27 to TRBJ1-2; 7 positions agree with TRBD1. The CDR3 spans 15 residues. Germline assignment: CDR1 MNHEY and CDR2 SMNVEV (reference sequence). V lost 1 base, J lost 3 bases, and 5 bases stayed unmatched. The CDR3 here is CASSLYRGHDYGYTF. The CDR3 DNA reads TGTGCCAGCAGTTTATACAGGGGACATGACTATGGCTACACCTTC.

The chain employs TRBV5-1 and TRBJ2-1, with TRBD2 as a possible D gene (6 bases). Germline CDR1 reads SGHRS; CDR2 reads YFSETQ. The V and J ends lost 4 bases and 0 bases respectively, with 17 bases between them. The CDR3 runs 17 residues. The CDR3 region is CASSPRFAGSSYNEQFF. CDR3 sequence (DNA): TGCGCCAGCAGCCCCCGGTTTGCGGGGAGCTCCTACAATGAGCAGTTCTTC.

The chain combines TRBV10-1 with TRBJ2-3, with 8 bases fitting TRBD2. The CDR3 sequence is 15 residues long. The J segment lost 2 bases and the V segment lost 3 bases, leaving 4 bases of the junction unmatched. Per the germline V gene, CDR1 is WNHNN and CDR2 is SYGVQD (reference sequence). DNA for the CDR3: TGCGCCAGCAGTGATGTAGCGGGACTCACAGATACGCAGTATTTT. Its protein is CASSDVAGLTDTQYF.

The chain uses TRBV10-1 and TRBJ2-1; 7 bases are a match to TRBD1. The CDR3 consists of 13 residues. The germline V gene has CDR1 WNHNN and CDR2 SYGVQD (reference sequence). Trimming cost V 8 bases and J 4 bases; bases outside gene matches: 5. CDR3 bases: TGCGCCAGCGGGAACAGGGGTTACAATGAGCAGTTCTTC. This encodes CASGNRGYNEQFF.

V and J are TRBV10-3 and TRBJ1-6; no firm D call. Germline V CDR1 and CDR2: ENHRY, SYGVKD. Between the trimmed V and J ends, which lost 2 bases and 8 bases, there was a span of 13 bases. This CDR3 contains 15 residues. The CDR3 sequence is CAISEGGRRDSPLHF. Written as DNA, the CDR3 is TGTGCCATCAGTGAGGGCGGGCGTAGGGATTCACCCCTCCACTTT.

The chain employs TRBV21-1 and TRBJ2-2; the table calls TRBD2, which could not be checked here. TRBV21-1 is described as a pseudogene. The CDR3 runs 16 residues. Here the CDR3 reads CASSRRAGASTGELFF. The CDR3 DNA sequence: TGTGCCAGCAGCCGACGGGCGGGGGCGAGCACCGGGGAGCTGTTTTTT.

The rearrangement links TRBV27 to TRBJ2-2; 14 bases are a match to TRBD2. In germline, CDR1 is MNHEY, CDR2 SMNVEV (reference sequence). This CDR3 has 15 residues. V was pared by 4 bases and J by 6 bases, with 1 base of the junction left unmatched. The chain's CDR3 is CASSSGLAGAGELFF. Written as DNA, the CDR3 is TGTGCCAGCAGTTCGGGACTAGCGGGAGCCGGGGAGCTGTTTTTT.

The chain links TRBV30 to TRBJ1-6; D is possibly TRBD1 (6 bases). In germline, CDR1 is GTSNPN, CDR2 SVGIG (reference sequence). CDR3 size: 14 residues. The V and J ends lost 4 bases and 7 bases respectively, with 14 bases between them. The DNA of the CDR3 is TGTGCCTGGAACCCCGGGCAGGGGAATTCACCCCTCCACTTT. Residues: CAWNPGQGNSPLHF.

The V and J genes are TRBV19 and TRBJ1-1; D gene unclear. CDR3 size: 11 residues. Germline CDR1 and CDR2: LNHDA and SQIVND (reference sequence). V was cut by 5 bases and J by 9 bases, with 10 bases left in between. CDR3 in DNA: TGTGCCAGTAGTCTACAGCTTCAAGCTTTCTTT. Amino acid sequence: CASSLQLQAFF.

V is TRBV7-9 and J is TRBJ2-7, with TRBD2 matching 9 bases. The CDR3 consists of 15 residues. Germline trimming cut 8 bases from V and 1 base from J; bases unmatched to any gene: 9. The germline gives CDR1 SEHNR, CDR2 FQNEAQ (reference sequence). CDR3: CASERGDGKSYEQYF. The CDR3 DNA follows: TGTGCCAGCGAGCGGGGGGACGGAAAGTCCTACGAGCAGTACTTC.

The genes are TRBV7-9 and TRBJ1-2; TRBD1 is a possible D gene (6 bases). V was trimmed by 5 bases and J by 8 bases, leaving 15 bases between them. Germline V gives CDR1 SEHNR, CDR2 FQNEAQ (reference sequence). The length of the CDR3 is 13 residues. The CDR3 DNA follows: TGTGCCAGCAGCCTAGTCGGGGGGCGAGGCTACACCTTC. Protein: CASSLVGGRGYTF.

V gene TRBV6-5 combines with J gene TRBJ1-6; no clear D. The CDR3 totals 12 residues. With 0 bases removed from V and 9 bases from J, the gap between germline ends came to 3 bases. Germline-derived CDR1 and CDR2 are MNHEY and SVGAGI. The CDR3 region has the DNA TGTGCCAGCAGTTACTCGAGTTCACCCCTCCACTTT. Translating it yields CASSYSSSPLHF.

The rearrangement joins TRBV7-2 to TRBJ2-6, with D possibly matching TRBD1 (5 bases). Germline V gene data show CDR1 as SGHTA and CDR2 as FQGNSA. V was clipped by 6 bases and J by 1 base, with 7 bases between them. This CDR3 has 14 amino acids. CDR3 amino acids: CASRAGSGANVLTF. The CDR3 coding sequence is TGTGCCAGCAGGGCAGGGTCTGGGGCCAACGTCCTGACTTTC.

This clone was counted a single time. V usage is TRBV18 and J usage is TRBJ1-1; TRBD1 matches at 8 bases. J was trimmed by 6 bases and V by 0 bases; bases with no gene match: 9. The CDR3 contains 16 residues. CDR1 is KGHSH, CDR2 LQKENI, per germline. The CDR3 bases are TGTGCCAGCTCACCACCCTGGCAGGGGGCTAGGGCTGAAGCTTTCTTT. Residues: CASSPPWQGARAEAFF.

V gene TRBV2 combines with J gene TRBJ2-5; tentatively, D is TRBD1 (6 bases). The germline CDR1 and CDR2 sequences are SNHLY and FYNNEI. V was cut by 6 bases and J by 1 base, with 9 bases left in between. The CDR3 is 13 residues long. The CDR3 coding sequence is TGTGCCAGCAGAGGACAGATCCAAGAGACCCAGTACTTC. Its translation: CASRGQIQETQYF.

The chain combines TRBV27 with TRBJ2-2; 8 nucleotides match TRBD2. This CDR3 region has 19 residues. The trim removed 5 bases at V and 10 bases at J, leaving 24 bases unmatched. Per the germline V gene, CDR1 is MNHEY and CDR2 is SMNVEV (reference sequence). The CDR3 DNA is TGTGCCAGCAGTCCCCGTGTTTGGGGCGGGAGGCAACGTGTAGAGGAGCTGTTTTTT. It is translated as CASSPRVWGGRQRVEELFF.

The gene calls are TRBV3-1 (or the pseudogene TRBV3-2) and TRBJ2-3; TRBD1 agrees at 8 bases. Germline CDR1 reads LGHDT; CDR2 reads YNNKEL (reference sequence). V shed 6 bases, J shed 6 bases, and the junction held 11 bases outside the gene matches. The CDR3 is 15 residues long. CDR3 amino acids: CASSPIPGGYDTQYF. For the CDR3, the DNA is TGTGCCAGCAGTCCTATACCAGGGGGCTATGATACGCAGTATTTT.

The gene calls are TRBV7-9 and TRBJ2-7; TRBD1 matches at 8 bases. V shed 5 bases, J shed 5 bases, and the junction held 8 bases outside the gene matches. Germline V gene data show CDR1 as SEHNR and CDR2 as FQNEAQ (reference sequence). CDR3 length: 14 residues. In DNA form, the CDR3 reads TGTGCCAGCAGCGCCGGGACAGGCTTCGACGAGCAGTACTTC. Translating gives CASSAGTGFDEQYF.